This paragraph covers one TCR beta chain sequence. Other DNA sequences in this specimen translate into the identical CDR3. This sample is drawn from a study of shared clonotypes between healthy human individuals. Method: immunoSEQ multiplex PCR; TCRdb's copy keeps in-frame clones and lacks some. The data show 1 million to 1.2 million clones, with approximately 77% seen just once and about 0.94% held by the top ten. The sample taken for sequencing was memory CD4+ T cells from PBMCs. Specified subset: CD45RA-negative fraction. The receptor's source is a young man in good health. Some clones in this sample may be carry-over from other donors' samples.

The CDR3 DNA sequence: TGTGCCACCAGCAGAGTACGAACAGGGGATGGCTACACCTTC. Translating it yields CATSRVRTGDGYTF. The chain uses TRBV15 and TRBJ1-2, with TRBD1 identical over 7 bases. The germline V gene has CDR1 LNHNV and CDR2 YYDKDF (reference sequence). The CDR3 covers 14 residues. The V and J ends lost 1 base and 6 bases, in that order; junction bases with no gene match: 5.